This T cell receptor (beta chain) was documented in a study of cytomegalovirus exposure and HLA in healthy donors. Whole-study context: The 95 to 150 validation repertoires used the same platform as the roughly 620 first-cohort repertoires, a later analysis reported.

TCRdb keeps only in-frame clones here, not all; method: immunoSEQ multiplex PCR. The sample holds over 45,000 clones, 85% to 95% seen once. The CDR3 runs to 13 residues. The V and J ends lost 1 base and 9 bases, in that order; junction bases with no gene match: 6. Per germline, CDR1 GTSNPN and CDR2 SVGIG (reference sequence). The chain combines TRBV30 with TRBJ1-5; 7 bases match TRBD1. This TCR derives from a woman between 18 and 29 years old in good health and CMV-seronegative. The sample taken for sequencing was PBMCs. The CDR3 DNA sequence: TGTGCCTGGAGTGAGGGGGCTAGTCTGCCCCAGCATTTT. Translating gives CAWSEGASLPQHF.